This is a list of T cell receptor beta chains from one sample in a study of OX40 agonist ivuxolimab in advanced cancers. Using immunoSEQ multiplex PCR, the repertoire was profiled, and TCRdb retains in-frame clones only, with some absent. The data contain under 95,000 clones, roughly nine tenths of them singletons. The sequencing used CD4+ or CD8+ T cells sorted from blood, collected in a trial of the OX40 agonist ivuxolimab. Receptors originate from an adult with an advanced solid tumor such as melanoma, head and neck, liver or kidney cancer. Both conserved end residues are part of each CDR3.

v_call cdr3_aa
TRBV27 CASSWGRGETQYF
TRBV27 CASSPRVTGTQYF
TRBV6-6 CASRTLGEAKNIQYF
TRBV7-8 CASSFDRGSGANVLTF
TRBV19 CASSWSSGNTIYF
TRBV30 CAWSEVKGANQETQYF
TRBV25-1 CASSPDRPSGTDTQYF
TRBV7-2 CASSLVRGTEAFF
TRBV18 CASSPFQGAGDTQYF
TRBV19 CASSMGSLGTEAFF
TRBV7-3 CASSLIPLSGYTF
TRBV19 CASSHRGRGTEAFF
TRBV7-3 CATYEQYF
TRBV6-5 CASRPDGNSYEQYF
TRBV4-1 CASSLTSGPYNEQFF
TRBV19 CASSRPPENTEAFF
TRBV5-1 CASSSPLQETQYF
TRBV6-1 CASSEGDRGRTEAFF
TRBV7-6 CASTLEASSLPDTQYF
TRBV14 CASRPLSGRNTEAFF
TRBV10-3 CAISGGEKLFF
TRBV7-9 CATTRDDNQPQHF
TRBV5-4 CASSFESLAGASYEQYF
TRBV19 CASRPNSDYEQYF
TRBV7-8 CASRKDRVTNEKLFF
TRBV27 CASSKRDRGFDEQYF
TRBV7-2 CASSTALGELFF
TRBV18 CASSPPSLREGRGYTF
TRBV9 CASSVVVGGHSDTQYF
TRBV27 CASSLSGLAGARETQYF